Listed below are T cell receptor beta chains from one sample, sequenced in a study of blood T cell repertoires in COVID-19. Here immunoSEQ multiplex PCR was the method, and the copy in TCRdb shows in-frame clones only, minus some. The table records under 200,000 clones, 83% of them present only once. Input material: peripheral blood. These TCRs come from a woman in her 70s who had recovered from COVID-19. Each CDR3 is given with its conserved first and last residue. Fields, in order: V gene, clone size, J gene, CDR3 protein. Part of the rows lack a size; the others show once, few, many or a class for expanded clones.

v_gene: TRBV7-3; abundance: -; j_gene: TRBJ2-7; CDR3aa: CASSARLAGPPYEQYF
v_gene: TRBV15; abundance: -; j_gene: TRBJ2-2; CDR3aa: CATKTPLGLAGENTGELFF
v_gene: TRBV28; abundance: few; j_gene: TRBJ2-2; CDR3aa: CASSLGGLMTGELFF
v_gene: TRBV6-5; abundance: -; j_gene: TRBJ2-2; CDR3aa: CASRPNLYGTGELFF
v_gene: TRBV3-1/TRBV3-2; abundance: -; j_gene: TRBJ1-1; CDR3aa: CASSPSDRGLAEAFF
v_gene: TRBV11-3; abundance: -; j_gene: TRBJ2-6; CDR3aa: CASSLTRGSGANVLTF
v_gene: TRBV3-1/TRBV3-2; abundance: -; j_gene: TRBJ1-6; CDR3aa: CASSQDGDSPLHF
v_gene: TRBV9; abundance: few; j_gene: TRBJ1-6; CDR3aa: CASSVAQGNSPLHF
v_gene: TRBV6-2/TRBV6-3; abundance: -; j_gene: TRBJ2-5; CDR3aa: CASSSPPRGAQETQYF
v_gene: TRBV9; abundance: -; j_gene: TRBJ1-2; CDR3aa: CASSARDRGNYGYTF
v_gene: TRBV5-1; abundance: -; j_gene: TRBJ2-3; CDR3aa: CASSPTGNIADTQYF
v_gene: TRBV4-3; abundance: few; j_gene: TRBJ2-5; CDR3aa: CASSQDSGYRSRETQYF
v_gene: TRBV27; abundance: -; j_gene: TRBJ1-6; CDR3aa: CASSPSWSSYNSPLHF
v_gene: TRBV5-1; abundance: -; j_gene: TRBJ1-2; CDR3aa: CASSIQQGLGTNYGYTF
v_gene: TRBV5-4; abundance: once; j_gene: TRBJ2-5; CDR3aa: CASSLRLAGEETQYF
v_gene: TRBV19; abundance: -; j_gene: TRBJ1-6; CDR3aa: CASSVPQNSPLHF
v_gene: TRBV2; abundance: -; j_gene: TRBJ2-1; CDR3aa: CASSEVVSGALSYNEQFF